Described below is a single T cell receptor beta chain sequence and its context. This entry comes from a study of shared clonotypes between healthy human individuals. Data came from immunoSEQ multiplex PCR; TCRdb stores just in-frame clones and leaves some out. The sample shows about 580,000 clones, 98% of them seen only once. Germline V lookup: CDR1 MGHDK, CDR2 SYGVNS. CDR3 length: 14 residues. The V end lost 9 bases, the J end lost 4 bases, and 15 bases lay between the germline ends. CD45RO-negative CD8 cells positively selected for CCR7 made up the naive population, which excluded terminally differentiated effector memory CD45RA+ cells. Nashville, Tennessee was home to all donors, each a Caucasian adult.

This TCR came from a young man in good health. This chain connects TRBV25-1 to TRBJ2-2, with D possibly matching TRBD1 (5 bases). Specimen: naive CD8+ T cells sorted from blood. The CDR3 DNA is TGTGCCAGGGAACAGGCGAAGGGCACCGGGGAGCTGTTTTTT. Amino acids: CAREQAKGTGELFF.